This TCR beta chain originates from a study of T cells in Graves' hyperthyroidism and ophthalmopathy. Study-level background: Blood was drawn when the patient was first diagnosed and still untreated.

This clonotype was counted only a few times. Antigen specificity is unknown. General study points: From stable hyperthyroidism, ophthalmopathy was set apart by a 13 V-J model.

Diagnoses rested on clinical symptoms, serum thyroxine and TRAb, thyroid ultrasound and orbital computed tomography. Using about 10 ml of fresh peripheral blood, PBMCs were prepared. From RNA transcripts, TCR beta CDR3 regions were amplified. In the first-round RT-PCR of the TCR CDR3, the HTBI primer set was used. TCRdb reprocessed the multiplex PCR reads via MiXCR and lists one record per CDR3 protein. The sample carries 400,000 to 600,000 distinct CDR3 sequences, 16% recorded once. The CDR3 spans 13 residues. Germline CDR1 MNHNS, CDR2 SASEGT. Trimming pared 5 bases from V and 2 bases from J, leaving 9 bases between.

This rearrangement joins TRBV6-1 to TRBJ1-1; D remains unclear. This receptor was identified in a woman aged 25 to 39 with Graves' ophthalmopathy. The sequencing input was blood. CDR3 in amino acids: CASSPDINTEAFF. The CDR3 DNA follows: TGTGCCAGCAGTCCGGATATTAACACTGAAGCTTTCTTT.